This T cell receptor beta chain comes out of a study of molecular identifiers for immune sequencing clone quantification. A word on this clonotype: A much larger clone differs by one base, so this may be a read error.

Naive CD8 T cells were sorted as CD8+CD4-CCR7+CD45RA+. There are 14 residues in the CDR3. The germline V gene encodes CDR1 SEHNR and CDR2 FQNEAQ (reference sequence). Trimming shortened V by 8 bases and J by 7 bases, and 18 bases separated the two germline ends. MiXCR was run by TCRdb on the PCR reads, yielding one entry per CDR3 protein. The sample gives 60,000 to 70,000 distinct CDR3 sequences, 15% to 20% of which show up once; around 1.5% is in the top ten. The rearrangement joins TRBV7-9 to TRBJ2-1; D remains ambiguous. This sequence was found in a human donor in good health. Some libraries in this study had Jurkat cell RNA spiked in. Material for sequencing was naive CD8+ T cells from blood, with Jurkat cell RNA spiked in. The subset was: FACS-sorted CD8+CD4-CCR7+CD45RA+ naive T cells. This CDR3 reads CASEWPPFGNEQFF. In DNA, the CDR3 is TGTGCCAGCGAGTGGCCACCCTTTGGGAATGAGCAGTTCTTC.